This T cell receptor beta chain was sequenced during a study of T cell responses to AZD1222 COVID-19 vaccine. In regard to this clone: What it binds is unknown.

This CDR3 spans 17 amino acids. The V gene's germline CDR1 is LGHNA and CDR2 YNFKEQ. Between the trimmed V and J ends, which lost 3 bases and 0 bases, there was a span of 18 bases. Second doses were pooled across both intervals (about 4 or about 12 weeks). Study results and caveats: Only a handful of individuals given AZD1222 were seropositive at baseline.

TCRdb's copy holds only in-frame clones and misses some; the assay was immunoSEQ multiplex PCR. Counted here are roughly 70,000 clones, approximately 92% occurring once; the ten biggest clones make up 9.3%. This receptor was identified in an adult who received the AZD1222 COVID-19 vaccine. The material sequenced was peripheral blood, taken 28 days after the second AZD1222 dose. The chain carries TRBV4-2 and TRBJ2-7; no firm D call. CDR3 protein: CASSHTPGPGGSYEQYF. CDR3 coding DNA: TGTGCCAGCAGCCACACTCCCGGGCCCGGCGGCTCCTACGAGCAGTACTTC.